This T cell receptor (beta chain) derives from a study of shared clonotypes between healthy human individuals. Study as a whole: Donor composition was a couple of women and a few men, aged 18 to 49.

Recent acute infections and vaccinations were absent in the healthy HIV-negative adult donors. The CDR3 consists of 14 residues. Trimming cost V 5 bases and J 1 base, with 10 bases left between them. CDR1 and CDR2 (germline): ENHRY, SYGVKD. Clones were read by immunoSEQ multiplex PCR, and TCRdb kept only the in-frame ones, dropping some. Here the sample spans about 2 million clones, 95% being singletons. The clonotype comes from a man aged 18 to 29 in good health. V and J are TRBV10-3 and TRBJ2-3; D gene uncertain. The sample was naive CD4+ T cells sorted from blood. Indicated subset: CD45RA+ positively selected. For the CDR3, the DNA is TGTGCCATCAGTTCCCCCTCCGGCACAGATACGCAGTATTTT. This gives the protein CAISSPSGTDTQYF.